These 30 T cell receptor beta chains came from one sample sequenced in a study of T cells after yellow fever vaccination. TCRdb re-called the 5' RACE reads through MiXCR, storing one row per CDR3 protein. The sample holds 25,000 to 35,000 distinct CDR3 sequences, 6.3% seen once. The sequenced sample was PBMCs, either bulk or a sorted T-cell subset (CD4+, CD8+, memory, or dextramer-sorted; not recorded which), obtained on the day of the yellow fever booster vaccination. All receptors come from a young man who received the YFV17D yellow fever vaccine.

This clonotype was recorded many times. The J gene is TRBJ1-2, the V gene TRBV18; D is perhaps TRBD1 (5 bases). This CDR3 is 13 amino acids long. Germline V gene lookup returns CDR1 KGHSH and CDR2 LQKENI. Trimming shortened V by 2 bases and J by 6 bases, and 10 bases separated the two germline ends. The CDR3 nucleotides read TGTGCCAGCTCACCAGCGATCAGGGATGGCTACACCTTC. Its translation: CASSPAIRDGYTF.

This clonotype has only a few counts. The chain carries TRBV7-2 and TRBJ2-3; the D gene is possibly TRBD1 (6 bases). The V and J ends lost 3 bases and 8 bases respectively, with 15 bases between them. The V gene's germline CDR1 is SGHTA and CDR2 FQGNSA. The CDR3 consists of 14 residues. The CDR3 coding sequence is TGTGCCAGCAGCTTGGACAGCAGTAAGGGTACGCAGTATTTT. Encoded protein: CASSLDSSKGTQYF.

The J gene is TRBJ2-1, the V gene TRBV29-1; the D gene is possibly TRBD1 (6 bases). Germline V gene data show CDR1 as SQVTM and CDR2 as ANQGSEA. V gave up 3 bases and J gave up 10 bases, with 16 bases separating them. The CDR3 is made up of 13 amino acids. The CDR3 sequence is CSVDRGYQGEQFF. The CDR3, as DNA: TGCAGCGTTGACAGGGGCTACCAGGGGGAGCAGTTCTTC.

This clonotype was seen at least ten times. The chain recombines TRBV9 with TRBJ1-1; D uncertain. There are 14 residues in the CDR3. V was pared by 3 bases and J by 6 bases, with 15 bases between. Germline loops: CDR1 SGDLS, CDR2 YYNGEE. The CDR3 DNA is TGTGCCAGCAGCGGAATAGGGTCGGTCGCTGAAGCTTTCTTT. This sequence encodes CASSGIGSVAEAFF.

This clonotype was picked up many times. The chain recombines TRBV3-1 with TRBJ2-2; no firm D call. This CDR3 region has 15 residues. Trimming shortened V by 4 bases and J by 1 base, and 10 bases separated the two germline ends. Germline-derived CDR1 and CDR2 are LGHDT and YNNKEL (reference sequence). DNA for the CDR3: TGTGCCAGCAGCCGGGCAGCTCTGAACACCGGGGAGCTGTTTTTT. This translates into CASSRAALNTGELFF.

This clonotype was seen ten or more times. In DNA form, the CDR3 reads TGTGCCAGCAGTTACGCCCAAGGCCCCTACGAGCAGTACTTC. Translating it yields CASSYAQGPYEQYF. The V gene is TRBV6-5, the J gene TRBJ2-7; D unresolved. CDR1 MNHEY and CDR2 SVGAGI come from the germline V gene. V dropped 2 bases and J dropped 2 bases, with 10 bases sitting between them. This CDR3 is 14 amino acids long.

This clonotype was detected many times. The CDR3 nucleotides read TGTGCCACGAGGGTGAACGAGCAGTACTTC. This gives the protein CATRVNEQYF. The chain employs TRBV28 and TRBJ2-7; TRBD2 is a possible D gene (5 bases). Trimming shortened V by 10 bases and J by 5 bases, and 9 bases separated the two germline ends. Germline loops: CDR1 MDHEN, CDR2 SYDVKM. The CDR3 length is 10 residues. The whole variable domain, filled in from reference TRBV28 and TRBJ2-7, reads DVKVTQSSRYLVKRTGEKVFLECVQDMDHENMFWYRQDPGLGLRLIYFSYDVKMKEKGDIPEGYSVSREKKERFSLILESASTNQTSMYLCATRVNEQYFGPGTRLTVT.

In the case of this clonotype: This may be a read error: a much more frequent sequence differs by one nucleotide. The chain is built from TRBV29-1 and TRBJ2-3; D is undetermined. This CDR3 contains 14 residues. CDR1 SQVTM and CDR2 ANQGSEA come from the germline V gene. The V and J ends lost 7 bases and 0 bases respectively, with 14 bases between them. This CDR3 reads CSAVASNSTDTQYF. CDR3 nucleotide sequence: TGCAGCGCTGTCGCCTCAAACAGCACAGATACGCAGTATTTT.

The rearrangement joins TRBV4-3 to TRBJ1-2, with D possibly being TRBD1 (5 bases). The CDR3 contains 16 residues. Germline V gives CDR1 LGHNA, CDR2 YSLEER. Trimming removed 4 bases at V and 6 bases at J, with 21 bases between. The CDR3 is CASSPGGGRDSDGYTF. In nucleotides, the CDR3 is TGCGCCAGCAGCCCCGGCGGGGGTCGTGACAGCGATGGCTACACCTTC.

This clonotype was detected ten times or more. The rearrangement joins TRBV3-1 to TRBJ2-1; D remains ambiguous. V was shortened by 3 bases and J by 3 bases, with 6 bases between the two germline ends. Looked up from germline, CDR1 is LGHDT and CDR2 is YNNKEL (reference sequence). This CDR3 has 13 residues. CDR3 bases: TGTGCCAGCAGCCATTTACTCTACAATGAGCAGTTCTTC. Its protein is CASSHLLYNEQFF.

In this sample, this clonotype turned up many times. The CDR3 protein is CSVSTQEGTEAFF. CDR3 in DNA: TGCAGCGTTTCTACCCAAGAAGGCACTGAAGCTTTCTTT. This chain connects TRBV29-1 to TRBJ1-1; D ambiguous. The CDR3 contains 13 residues. V shed 5 bases and J shed 4 bases, with 14 bases lying between them. Germline lookup yields CDR1 SQVTM and CDR2 ANQGSEA. Variable domain in full (rest from reference TRBV29-1 and TRBJ1-1): SAVISQKPSRDICQRGTSLTIQCQVDSQVTMMFWYRQQPGQSLTLIATANQGSEATYESGFVIDKFPISRPNLTFSTLTVSNMSPEDSSIYLCSVSTQEGTEAFFGQGTRLTVV.

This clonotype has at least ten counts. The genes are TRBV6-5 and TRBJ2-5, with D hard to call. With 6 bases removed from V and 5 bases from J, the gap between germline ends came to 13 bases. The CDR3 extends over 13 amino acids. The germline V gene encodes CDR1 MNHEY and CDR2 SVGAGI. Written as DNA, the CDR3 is TGTGCCAGCAGACCGGCAGGTCAGGAGACCCAGTACTTC. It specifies CASRPAGQETQYF.

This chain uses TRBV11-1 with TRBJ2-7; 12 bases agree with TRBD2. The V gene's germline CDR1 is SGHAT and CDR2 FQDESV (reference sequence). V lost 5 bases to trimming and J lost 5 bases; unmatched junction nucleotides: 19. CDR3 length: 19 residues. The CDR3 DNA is TGTGCCAGCAGCCAAGGGCATCTCCCCCTCGGACTAGCGGGACACGAGCAGTACTTC. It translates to CASSQGHLPLGLAGHEQYF. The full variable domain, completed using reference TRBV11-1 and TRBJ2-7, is EAEVAQSPRYKITEKSQAVAFWCDPISGHATLYWYRQILGQGPELLVQFQDESVVDDSQLPKDRFSAERLKGVDSTLKIQPAELGDSAMYLCASSQGHLPLGLAGHEQYFGPGTRLTVT.

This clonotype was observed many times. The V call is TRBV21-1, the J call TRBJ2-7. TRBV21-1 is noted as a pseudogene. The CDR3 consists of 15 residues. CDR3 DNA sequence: TGTGCCAGCAGCAAAGAAGTATTACAGTCCTACGAGCAGTACTTC. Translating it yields CASSKEVLQSYEQYF.

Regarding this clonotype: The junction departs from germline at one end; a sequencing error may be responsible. CDR3 loop: CASSLDGYGQYF. In DNA, the CDR3 is TGTGCCAGCAGCCTGGATGGCTACGGGCAGTACTTC. The rearrangement links TRBV7-2 to TRBJ2-7, with D unresolved. The CDR3 covers 12 residues. Germline CDR1 reads SGHTA; CDR2 reads FQGNSA.

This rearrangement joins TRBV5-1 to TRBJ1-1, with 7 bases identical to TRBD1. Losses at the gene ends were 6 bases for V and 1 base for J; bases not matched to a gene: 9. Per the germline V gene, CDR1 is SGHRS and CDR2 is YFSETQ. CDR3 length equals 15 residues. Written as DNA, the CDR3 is TGCGCCAGCACCCAGGGGGGACGGACGAACACTGAAGCTTTCTTT. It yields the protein CASTQGGRTNTEAFF.

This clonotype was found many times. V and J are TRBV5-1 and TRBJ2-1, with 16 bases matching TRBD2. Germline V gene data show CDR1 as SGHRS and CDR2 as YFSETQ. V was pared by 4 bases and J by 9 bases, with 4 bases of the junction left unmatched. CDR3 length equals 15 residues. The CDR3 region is CASSEGLAGGAEQFF. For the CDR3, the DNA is TGCGCCAGCAGCGAGGGACTAGCGGGAGGGGCTGAGCAGTTCTTC.

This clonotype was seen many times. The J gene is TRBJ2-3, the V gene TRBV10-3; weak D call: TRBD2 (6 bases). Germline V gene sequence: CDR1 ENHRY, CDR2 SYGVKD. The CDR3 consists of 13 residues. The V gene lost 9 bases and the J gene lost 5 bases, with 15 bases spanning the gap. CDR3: CAIAWRGKDTQYF. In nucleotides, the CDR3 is TGTGCCATTGCATGGCGGGGAAAAGATACGCAGTATTTT.

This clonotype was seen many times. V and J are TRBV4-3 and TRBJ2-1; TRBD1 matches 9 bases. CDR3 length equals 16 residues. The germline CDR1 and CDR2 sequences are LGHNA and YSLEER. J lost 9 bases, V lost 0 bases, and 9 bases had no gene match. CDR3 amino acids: CASSQERTGGRGEQFF. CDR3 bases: TGCGCCAGCAGCCAAGAGAGAACAGGGGGCCGGGGTGAGCAGTTCTTC.

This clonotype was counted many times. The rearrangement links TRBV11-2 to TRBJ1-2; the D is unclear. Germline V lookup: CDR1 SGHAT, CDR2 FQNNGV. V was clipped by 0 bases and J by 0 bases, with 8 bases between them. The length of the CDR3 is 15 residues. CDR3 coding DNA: TGTGCCAGCAGCTTAGAGGGGAGTACTAACTATGGCTACACCTTC. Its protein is CASSLEGSTNYGYTF.

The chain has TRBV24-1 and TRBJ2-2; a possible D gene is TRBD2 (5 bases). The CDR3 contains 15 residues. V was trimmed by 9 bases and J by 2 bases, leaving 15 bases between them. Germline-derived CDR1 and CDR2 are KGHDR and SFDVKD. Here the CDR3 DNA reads TGTGCCACCGGAGGCGGCAGGAGAAACACCGGGGAGCTGTTTTTT. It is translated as CATGGGRRNTGELFF.

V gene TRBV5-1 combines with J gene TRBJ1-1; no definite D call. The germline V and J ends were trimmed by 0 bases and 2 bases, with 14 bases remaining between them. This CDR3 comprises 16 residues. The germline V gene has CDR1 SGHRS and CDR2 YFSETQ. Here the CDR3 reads CASSLAVNSRNTEAFF. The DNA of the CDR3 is TGCGCCAGCAGCTTGGCCGTAAACAGCAGAAACACTGAAGCTTTCTTT. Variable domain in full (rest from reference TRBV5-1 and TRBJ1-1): KAGVTQTPRYLIKTRGQQVTLSCSPISGHRSVSWYQQTPGQGLQFLFEYFSETQRNKGNFPGRFSGRQFSNSRSEMNVSTLELGDSALYLCASSLAVNSRNTEAFFGQGTRLTVV.

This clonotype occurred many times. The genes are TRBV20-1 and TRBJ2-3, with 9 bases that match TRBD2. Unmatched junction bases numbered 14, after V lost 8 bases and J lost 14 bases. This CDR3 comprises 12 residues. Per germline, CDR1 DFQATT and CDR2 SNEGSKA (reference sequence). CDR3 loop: CSPLSSGAAAYF. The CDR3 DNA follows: TGCAGTCCACTCTCTAGCGGGGCCGCTGCGTATTTT.

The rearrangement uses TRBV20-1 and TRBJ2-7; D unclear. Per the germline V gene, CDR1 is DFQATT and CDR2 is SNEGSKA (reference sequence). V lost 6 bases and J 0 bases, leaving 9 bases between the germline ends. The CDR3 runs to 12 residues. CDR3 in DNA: TGCAGTGCCCAGCTAGTCTCCTACGAGCAGTACTTC. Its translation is CSAQLVSYEQYF.

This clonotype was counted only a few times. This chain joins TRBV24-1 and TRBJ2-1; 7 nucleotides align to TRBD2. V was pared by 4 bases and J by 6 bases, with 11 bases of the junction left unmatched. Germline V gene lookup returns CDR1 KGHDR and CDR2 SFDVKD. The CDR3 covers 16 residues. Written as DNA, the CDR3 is TGTGCCACCAGTGAAGTGGGGGGAGGGGCACCCAATGAGCAGTTCTTC. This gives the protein CATSEVGGGAPNEQFF.

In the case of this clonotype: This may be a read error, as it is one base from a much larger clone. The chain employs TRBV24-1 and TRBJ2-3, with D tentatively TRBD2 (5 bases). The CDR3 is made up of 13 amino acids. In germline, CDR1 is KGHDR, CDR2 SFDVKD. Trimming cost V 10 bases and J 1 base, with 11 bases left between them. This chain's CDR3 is CATATGGTDTQYF. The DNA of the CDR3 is TGTGCCACTGCGACCGGGGGCACAGATACGCAGTATTTT.

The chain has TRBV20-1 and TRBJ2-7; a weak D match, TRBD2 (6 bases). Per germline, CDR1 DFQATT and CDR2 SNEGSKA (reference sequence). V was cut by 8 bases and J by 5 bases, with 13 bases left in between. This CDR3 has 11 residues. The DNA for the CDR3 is TGCAGTCCACGCGGGGTGCACGAGCAGTACTTC. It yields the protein CSPRGVHEQYF.

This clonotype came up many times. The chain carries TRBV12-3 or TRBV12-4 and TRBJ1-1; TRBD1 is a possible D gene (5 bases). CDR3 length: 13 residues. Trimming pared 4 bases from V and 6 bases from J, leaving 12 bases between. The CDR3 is CASSYTQGSEAFF. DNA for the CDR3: TGTGCCAGCAGTTACACCCAGGGATCTGAAGCTTTCTTT.

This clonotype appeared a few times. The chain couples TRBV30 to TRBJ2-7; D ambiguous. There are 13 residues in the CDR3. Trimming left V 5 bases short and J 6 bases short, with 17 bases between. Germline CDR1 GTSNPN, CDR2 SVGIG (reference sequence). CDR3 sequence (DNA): TGTGCCTGGTCGAAAGGAAGCCCCTCCGAGCAGTACTTC. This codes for CAWSKGSPSEQYF.

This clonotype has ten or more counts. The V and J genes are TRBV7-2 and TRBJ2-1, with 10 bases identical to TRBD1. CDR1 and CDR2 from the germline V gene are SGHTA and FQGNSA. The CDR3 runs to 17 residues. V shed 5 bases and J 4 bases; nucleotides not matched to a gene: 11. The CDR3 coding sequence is TGTGCCAGCAGCCAGTCCCGGGACAGGGGCTATTACAATGAGCAGTTCTTC. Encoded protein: CASSQSRDRGYYNEQFF.